The 27 T cell receptor beta chains listed next were all sequenced from one sample in a study of beta chain features in type 1 diabetes. Study observations and caveats: Researchers report that Type 1 diabetes patients had moderately but significantly shorter TCRB CDR3s across all four CD4+ subsets.

Expressed TCRB transcripts were sequenced after all isolated RNA was converted to cDNA. The protocol was immunoSEQ multiplex PCR, while the TCRdb copy is restricted to in-frame clones and leaves out a portion. The table lists nearly 700,000 clones, around 15% of them singletons. Antigens for these TCRs are unknown. The sequenced material came from naive CD4+ T cells from blood. The source of these receptors is a man between 18 and 29 years old with type 1 diabetes.

The chain couples TRBV30 to TRBJ1-1; D is unclear. V lost 4 bases to trimming and J lost 0 bases, with 12 bases between them. Per germline, CDR1 GTSNPN and CDR2 SVGIG (reference sequence). CDR3 length: 14 residues. CDR3 residues: CAWNSGLMNTEAFF. The DNA for the CDR3 is TGTGCCTGGAACAGCGGGCTGATGAACACTGAAGCTTTCTTT.

V gene TRBV5-1 combines with J gene TRBJ2-2, with TRBD2 as a possible D gene (5 bases). Trimming left V 6 bases short and J 2 bases short, with 23 bases between. This CDR3 is built from 18 residues. From germline, CDR1 is SGHRS and CDR2 YFSETQ. CDR3 sequence: CASTQKGEGYGNTGELFF. In DNA form, the CDR3 reads TGCGCCAGCACCCAAAAGGGAGAGGGCTACGGAAACACCGGGGAGCTGTTTTTT.

This chain connects TRBV18 to TRBJ1-1; TRBD1 might be the D (5 bases). The CDR3 runs to 13 residues. Trimming took 5 bases from V and 1 from J, leaving 8 bases between them. The germline gives CDR1 KGHSH, CDR2 LQKENI. For the CDR3, the DNA is TGTGCCAGCTCATGGGGCGGGAACACTGAAGCTTTCTTT. Protein: CASSWGGNTEAFF.

This clone was detected only a few times. The V call is TRBV30, the J call TRBJ2-2, with 8 bases lining up with TRBD1. The length of the CDR3 is 14 residues. The germline V gene has CDR1 GTSNPN and CDR2 SVGIG (reference sequence). V trimming: 2 bases; J trimming: 7 bases; junction bases outside the gene matches: 6. CDR3 DNA: TGTGCCTGGAGTTACCAGGGGGCAGGCGGGGAGCTGTTTTTT. Translation gives CAWSYQGAGGELFF.

CDR3 in DNA: TGCAGTGCCAGGAGAAACTATGGCTACACCTTC. Its translation is CSARRNYGYTF. This sequence joins TRBV20-1 and TRBJ1-2; unclear D gene. This CDR3 is built from 11 residues. V lost 6 bases, J lost 2 bases, and 7 bases lay in between. The V gene's germline CDR1 is DFQATT and CDR2 SNEGSKA (reference sequence).

The chain has TRBV5-4 and TRBJ1-2; 9 bases are shared with TRBD1. The J segment lost 8 bases and the V segment lost 4 bases, leaving 9 bases of the junction unmatched. CDR1 SGHNT and CDR2 YYREEE come from the germline V gene (reference sequence). CDR3 length: 14 amino acids. In nucleotides, the CDR3 is TGTGCCAGCAGCGCGGACAGGGGTGTAGGGGGCTACACCTTC. It encodes CASSADRGVGGYTF. Using reference TRBV5-4 and TRBJ1-2 for the parts outside the CDR3, the full variable domain is ETGVTQSPTHLIKTRGQQVTLRCSSQSGHNTVSWYQQALGQGPQFIFQYYREEENGRGNFPPRFSGLQFPNYSSELNVNALELDDSALYLCASSADRGVGGYTFGSGTRLTVV.

This chain uses TRBV7-9 with TRBJ2-7; TRBD1 might be the D (6 bases). Germline V gene data show CDR1 as SEHNR and CDR2 as FQNEAQ (reference sequence). The CDR3 loop spans 11 amino acids. V was clipped by 11 bases and J by 9 bases, with 17 bases between them. CDR3: CAGNGGGGQYF. CDR3 bases: TGTGCCGGGAATGGGGGCGGCGGGCAGTACTTC.

The chain combines TRBV21-1 with TRBJ2-3; the table gives TRBD2 as D, unverified against the DNA. TRBV21-1 is a listed pseudogene. This CDR3 comprises 12 residues. Here the CDR3 DNA reads TGTGCCAGCAGCAAGAACGGTGAAACGCAGTATTTT. Protein sequence: CASSKNGETQYF.

Comment on this clone: The same CDR3 can be traced to other DNA sequences in this sample. The chain links TRBV30 to TRBJ1-5; D not resolved. V lost 0 bases to trimming and J lost 6 bases, with 9 bases between them. CDR1 and CDR2 (germline): GTSNPN, SVGIG (reference sequence). This CDR3 spans 13 amino acids. The CDR3 loop is CAWSVEGSQPQHF. CDR3 sequence (DNA): TGTGCCTGGAGTGTAGAGGGAAGTCAGCCCCAGCATTTT.

The sample holds a few counts of this clone. The chain is built from TRBV18 and TRBJ1-4; D not certain. This CDR3 spans 16 amino acids. V lost 6 bases, J lost 0 bases, and 14 bases lay in between. Germline loops: CDR1 KGHSH, CDR2 LQKENI. The CDR3 DNA reads TGTGCCAGCTCCCGTCGGACGGCGGCAACTAATGAAAAACTGTTTTTT. Amino acids: CASSRRTAATNEKLFF.

The chain links TRBV4-1 to TRBJ1-3; possibly TRBD1 for D (5 bases). This CDR3 contains 16 residues. In germline, CDR1 is MGHRA, CDR2 YSYEKL. V lost 2 bases to trimming and J lost 2 bases, with 13 bases between them. The DNA of the CDR3 is TGCGCCAGCAGCCAACGCGAATGGGGGGCTGGAAACACCATATATTTT. It specifies CASSQREWGAGNTIYF.

The chain has TRBV4-1 and TRBJ1-2; D gene ambiguous. V lost 1 base, J lost 3 bases, and 12 bases lay in between. This CDR3 contains 15 residues. Germline loops: CDR1 MGHRA, CDR2 YSYEKL. As DNA, the CDR3 is TGCGCCAGCAGCCAAGGGAGGGCACCGGACTATGGCTACACCTTC. Its protein product is CASSQGRAPDYGYTF.

The chain employs TRBV29-1 and TRBJ1-2, with 12 bases lining up with TRBD1. Germline assignment: CDR1 SQVTM and CDR2 ANQGSEA. V lost 6 bases, J lost 7 bases, and 12 bases stayed unmatched. The CDR3 sequence is 15 residues long. The CDR3 is CSVMGQGARAVGYTF. The CDR3 coding sequence is TGCAGCGTCATGGGACAGGGGGCGCGAGCGGTTGGCTACACCTTC.

The sample holds a few counts of this clone. This chain joins TRBV28 and TRBJ1-4; the match to TRBD1 covers 11 bases. CDR1 is MDHEN, CDR2 SYDVKM, per germline. The CDR3 extends over 12 amino acids. Trimming at V came to 10 bases and at J to 8 bases, leaving 3 bases not matched to a gene. The CDR3 here is CATRTGGEKLFF. DNA for the CDR3: TGTGCCACCCGGACAGGGGGCGAAAAACTGTTTTTT.

This clone was picked up a small number of times. The chain combines TRBV23-1 with TRBJ2-7; D possibly corresponds to TRBD2 (5 bases). TRBV23-1 belongs to the ORF category, with a function that is uncertain. CDR3 length: 12 residues. CDR3: CPTGPGLHEQYF. The CDR3 coding sequence is TGCCCCACCGGCCCCGGACTCCACGAGCAGTACTTC.

This clone was observed a handful of times. The rearrangement joins TRBV29-1 to TRBJ2-5; 10 nucleotides align to TRBD2. Trimming cost V 7 bases and J 5 bases; bases outside gene matches: 7. This CDR3 has 13 amino acids. Germline V gene sequence: CDR1 SQVTM, CDR2 ANQGSEA. The CDR3 bases are TGCAGCGAGTCACTAGCGGGGACTGAGACCCAGTACTTC. Translating it yields CSESLAGTETQYF.

This chain connects TRBV5-1 to TRBJ2-3; 13 bases line up with TRBD2. CDR3 length: 17 amino acids. Germline V gives CDR1 SGHRS, CDR2 YFSETQ. V lost 2 bases to trimming and J lost 1 base; unmatched junction nucleotides: 4. CDR3 in DNA: TGCGCCAGCAGCTTCTACGGGACTAGCGGGGGCACAGATACGCAGTATTTT. Residues: CASSFYGTSGGTDTQYF.

In its sample, this clone was seen a few times. The V call is TRBV27, the J call TRBJ2-2; 7 bases align to TRBD2. The CDR3 sequence is 15 residues long. Germline CDR1 reads MNHEY; CDR2 reads SMNVEV (reference sequence). V shed 0 bases, J shed 6 bases, and the junction held 4 bases outside the gene matches. The CDR3 region has the DNA TGTGCCAGCAGTTTATCCCCCCGGGGGGCCGGGGAGCTGTTTTTT. This sequence encodes CASSLSPRGAGELFF.

This CDR3 is CASSVASGRMGNEQFF. The CDR3, as DNA: TGTGCCAGCAGCGTAGCCTCGGGGAGGATGGGCAATGAGCAGTTCTTC. The genes are TRBV9 and TRBJ2-1; tentative D call: TRBD2 (6 bases). Looked up from germline, CDR1 is SGDLS and CDR2 is YYNGEE. The CDR3 contains 16 residues. V was pared by 0 bases and J by 6 bases, with 16 bases between. Looking up the rest from reference TRBV9 and TRBJ2-1 gives the full variable domain: DSGVTQTPKHLITATGQRVTLRCSPRSGDLSVYWYQQSLDQGLQFLIQYYNGEERAKGNILERFSAQQFPDLHSELNLSSLELGDSALYFCASSVASGRMGNEQFFGPGTRLTVL.

The chain carries TRBV4-1 and TRBJ2-4; 9 positions agree with TRBD2. This CDR3 has 13 amino acids. Germline V gene sequence: CDR1 MGHRA, CDR2 YSYEKL. V lost 0 bases to trimming and J lost 13 bases; unmatched junction nucleotides: 4. The CDR3 loop reads CASSQDSSGVQYF. In DNA, the CDR3 is TGCGCCAGCAGCCAAGATTCTAGCGGGGTCCAGTACTTC.

The chain has TRBV9 and TRBJ2-5; D is perhaps TRBD1 (6 bases). Germline CDR1 reads SGDLS; CDR2 reads YYNGEE. Deletions cut 4 bases from V and 3 bases from J, with 13 bases between. The CDR3 spans 14 residues. CDR3 sequence (DNA): TGTGCCAGCAGCCCTAGGACAGCCGAAGAGACCCAGTACTTC. Protein sequence: CASSPRTAEETQYF.

This clone occurred a few times. V gene TRBV5-1 combines with J gene TRBJ2-5; weak D call: TRBD2 (6 bases). This CDR3 is 15 amino acids long. Trimming removed 4 bases at V and 2 bases at J, with 15 bases between. Germline loops: CDR1 SGHRS, CDR2 YFSETQ. CDR3 protein: CASSRLGQSQETQYF. DNA of the CDR3: TGCGCCAGCAGCCGACTAGGACAATCTCAAGAGACCCAGTACTTC. Based on the CDR3 plus reference TRBV5-1 and TRBJ2-5, the full variable domain is KAGVTQTPRYLIKTRGQQVTLSCSPISGHRSVSWYQQTPGQGLQFLFEYFSETQRNKGNFPGRFSGRQFSNSRSEMNVSTLELGDSALYLCASSRLGQSQETQYFGPGTRLLVL.

This clone was counted a few times. The gene calls are TRBV28 and TRBJ2-1; 11 nucleotides line up with TRBD2. Germline CDR1 is MDHEN and CDR2 is SYDVKM. V shed 8 bases, J shed 0 bases, and the junction held 3 bases outside the gene matches. The CDR3 runs to 15 residues. The CDR3 nucleotides are TGTGCCAGCGGAACTAGCGGGGGCTCCTACAATGAGCAGTTCTTC. Protein sequence: CASGTSGGSYNEQFF.

This rearrangement joins TRBV5-1 to TRBJ2-3; D possibly matches TRBD1 or TRBD2 (5 bases each). V was shortened by 6 bases and J by 1 base, with 12 bases between the two germline ends. The CDR3 spans 14 residues. CDR1 is SGHRS, CDR2 YFSETQ, per germline. Here the CDR3 reads CASTTVGGTDTQYF. CDR3 in DNA: TGCGCCAGCACGACGGTGGGGGGCACAGATACGCAGTATTTT.

A few counts support this clone. V usage is TRBV4-1 and J usage is TRBJ2-5; weak D call: TRBD1 (5 bases). The V gene's germline CDR1 is MGHRA and CDR2 YSYEKL. The CDR3 sequence is 15 residues long. V gave up 0 bases and J gave up 4 bases, with 12 bases separating them. The CDR3 spells CASSQEWRQRETQYF. The CDR3 DNA reads TGCGCCAGCAGCCAAGAATGGAGACAGAGAGAGACCCAGTACTTC.

This clone was counted between two and nine times. The genes are TRBV7-9 and TRBJ2-3; TRBD1 aligns across 8 bases. The trim removed 5 bases at V and 5 bases at J, leaving 6 bases unmatched. The CDR3 length is 14 residues. Germline V lookup: CDR1 SEHNR, CDR2 FQNEAQ (reference sequence). The DNA of the CDR3 is TGTGCCAGCAGCCCGGACAGGGTAAGAGATACGCAGTATTTT. It encodes CASSPDRVRDTQYF.

The sample holds one count of this clone. The chain carries TRBV28 and TRBJ2-1, with 13 bases lining up with TRBD2. V lost 5 bases and J lost 10; bases outside the gene matches: 8. CDR3 length: 15 residues. Germline V CDR1 and CDR2: MDHEN, SYDVKM. The CDR3 protein is CASSPGLAGEREQFF. CDR3 DNA sequence: TGTGCCAGCAGTCCCGGACTAGCGGGGGAGAGGGAGCAGTTCTTC.